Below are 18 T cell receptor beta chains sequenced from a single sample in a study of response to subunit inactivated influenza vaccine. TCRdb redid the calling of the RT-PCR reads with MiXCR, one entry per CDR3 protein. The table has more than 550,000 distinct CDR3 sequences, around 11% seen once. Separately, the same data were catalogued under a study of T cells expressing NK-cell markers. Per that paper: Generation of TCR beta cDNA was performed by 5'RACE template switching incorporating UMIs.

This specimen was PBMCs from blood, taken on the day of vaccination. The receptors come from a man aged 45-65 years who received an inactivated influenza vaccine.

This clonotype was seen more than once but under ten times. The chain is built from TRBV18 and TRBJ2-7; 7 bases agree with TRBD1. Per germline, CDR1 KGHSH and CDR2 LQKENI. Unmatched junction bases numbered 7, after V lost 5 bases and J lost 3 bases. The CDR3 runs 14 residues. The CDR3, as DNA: TGTGCCAGCTCAGAGGGACAGAGTAACTACGAGCAGTACTTC. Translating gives CASSEGQSNYEQYF.

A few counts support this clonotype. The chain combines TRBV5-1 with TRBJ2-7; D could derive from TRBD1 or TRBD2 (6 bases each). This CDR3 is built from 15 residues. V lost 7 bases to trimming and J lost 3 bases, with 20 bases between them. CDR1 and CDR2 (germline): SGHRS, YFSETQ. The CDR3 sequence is CASVVTTGGDYEQYF. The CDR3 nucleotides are TGCGCCAGCGTAGTTACGACAGGAGGGGACTACGAGCAGTACTTC.

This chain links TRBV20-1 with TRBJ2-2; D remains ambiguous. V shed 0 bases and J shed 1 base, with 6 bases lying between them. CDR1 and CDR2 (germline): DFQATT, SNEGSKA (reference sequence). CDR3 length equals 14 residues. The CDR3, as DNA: TGCAGTGCTAGAGATTTAAAGAACACCGGGGAGCTGTTTTTT. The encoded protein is CSARDLKNTGELFF.

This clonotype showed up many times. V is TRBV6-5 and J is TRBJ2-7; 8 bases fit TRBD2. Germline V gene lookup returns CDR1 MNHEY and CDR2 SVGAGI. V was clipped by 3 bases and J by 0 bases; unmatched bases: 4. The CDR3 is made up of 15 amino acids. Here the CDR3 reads CASSYSGESSYEQYF. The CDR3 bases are TGTGCCAGCAGTTATAGCGGGGAAAGCTCCTACGAGCAGTACTTC.

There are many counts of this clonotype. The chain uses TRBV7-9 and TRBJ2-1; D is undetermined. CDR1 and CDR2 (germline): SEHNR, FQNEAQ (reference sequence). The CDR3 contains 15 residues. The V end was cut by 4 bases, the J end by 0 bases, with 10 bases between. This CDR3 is CASSSSGLSYNEQFF. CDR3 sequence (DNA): TGTGCCAGCAGCTCTTCAGGTCTCTCCTACAATGAGCAGTTCTTC.

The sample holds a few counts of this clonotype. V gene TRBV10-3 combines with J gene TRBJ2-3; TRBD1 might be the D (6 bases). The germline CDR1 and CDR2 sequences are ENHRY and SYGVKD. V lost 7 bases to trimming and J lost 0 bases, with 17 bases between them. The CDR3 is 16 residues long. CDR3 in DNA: TGTGCCATCACGGAGATGACAGGATCTAGCACAGATACGCAGTATTTT. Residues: CAITEMTGSSTDTQYF.

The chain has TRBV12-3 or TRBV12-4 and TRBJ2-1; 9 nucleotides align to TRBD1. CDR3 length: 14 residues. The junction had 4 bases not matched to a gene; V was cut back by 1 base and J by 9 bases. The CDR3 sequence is CASSLVGTGPEQFF. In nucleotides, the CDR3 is TGTGCCAGCAGTTTAGTCGGGACAGGGCCTGAGCAGTTCTTC.

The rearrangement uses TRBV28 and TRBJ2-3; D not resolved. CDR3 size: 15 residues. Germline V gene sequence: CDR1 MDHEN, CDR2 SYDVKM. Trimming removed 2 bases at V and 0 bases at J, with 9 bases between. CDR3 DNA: TGTGCCAGCAGTTTAGCCAGCCTTAGCACAGATACGCAGTATTTT. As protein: CASSLASLSTDTQYF.

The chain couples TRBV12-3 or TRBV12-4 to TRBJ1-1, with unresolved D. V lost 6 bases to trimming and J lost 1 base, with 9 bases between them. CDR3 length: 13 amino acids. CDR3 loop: CASSLWQNTEAFF. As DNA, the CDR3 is TGTGCCAGCAGCCTATGGCAGAACACTGAAGCTTTCTTT.

CDR3 loop: CSARVGLAEQFF. The CDR3 region has the DNA TGCAGTGCTAGAGTTGGCCTAGCGGAGCAGTTCTTC. The J gene is TRBJ2-1, the V gene TRBV20-1, with D perhaps TRBD2 (6 bases). The CDR3 length is 12 residues. Trimming removed 1 base from V and 10 bases from J, with 11 bases in between. Per germline, CDR1 DFQATT and CDR2 SNEGSKA (reference sequence).

CDR3 protein: CASSPRLAGGPRQFF. The CDR3 DNA reads TGTGCCAGTAGTCCCAGACTAGCGGGAGGGCCCCGGCAGTTCTTC. The chain employs TRBV19 and TRBJ2-1, with 14 bases aligning to TRBD2. After removal of 5 bases from V and 12 bases from J, the junction contained 9 bases not matched to a gene. Looked up from germline, CDR1 is LNHDA and CDR2 is SQIVND (reference sequence). This CDR3 is built from 15 residues. Looking up the rest from reference TRBV19 and TRBJ2-1 gives the full variable domain: DGGITQSPKYLFRKEGQNVTLSCEQNLNHDAMYWYRQDPGQGLRLIYYSQIVNDFQKGDIAEGYSVSREKKESFPLTVTSAQKNPTAFYLCASSPRLAGGPRQFFGPGTRLTVL.

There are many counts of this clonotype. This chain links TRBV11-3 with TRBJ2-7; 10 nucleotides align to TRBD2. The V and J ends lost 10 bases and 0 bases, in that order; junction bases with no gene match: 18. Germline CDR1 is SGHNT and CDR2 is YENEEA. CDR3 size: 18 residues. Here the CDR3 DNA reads TGTGCCACCTCCTTACCCGTAGCGGGGGGACAAAGCTCCTACGAGCAGTACTTC. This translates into CATSLPVAGGQSSYEQYF. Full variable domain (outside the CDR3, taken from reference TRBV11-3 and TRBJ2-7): EAGVVQSPRYKIIEKKQPVAFWCNPISGHNTLYWYLQNLGQGPELLIRYENEEAVDDSQLPKDRFSAERLKGVDSTLKIQPAELGDSAVYLCATSLPVAGGQSSYEQYFGPGTRLTVT.

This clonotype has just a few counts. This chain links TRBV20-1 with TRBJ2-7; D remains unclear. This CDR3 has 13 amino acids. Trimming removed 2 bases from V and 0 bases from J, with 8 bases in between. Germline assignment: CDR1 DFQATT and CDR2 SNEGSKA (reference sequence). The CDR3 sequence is CSARSPGSYEQYF. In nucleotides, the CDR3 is TGCAGTGCTAGATCCCCAGGCTCCTACGAGCAGTACTTC.

Here the CDR3 DNA reads TGCGCCAGCAGTTACAGGCCGGAATATATGAACACTGAAGCTTTCTTT. Translating it yields CASSYRPEYMNTEAFF. This chain connects TRBV5-1 to TRBJ1-1, with D maybe TRBD1 (5 bases). The CDR3 is 16 amino acids. Germline lookup yields CDR1 SGHRS and CDR2 YFSETQ. V was clipped by 5 bases and J by 0 bases, with 17 bases between them.

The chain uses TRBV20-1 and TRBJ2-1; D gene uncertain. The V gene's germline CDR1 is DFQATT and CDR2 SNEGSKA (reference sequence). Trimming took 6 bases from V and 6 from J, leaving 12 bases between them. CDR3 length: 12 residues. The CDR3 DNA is TGCAGTGCCCGGCGATCCGCCAATGAGCAGTTCTTC. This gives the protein CSARRSANEQFF.

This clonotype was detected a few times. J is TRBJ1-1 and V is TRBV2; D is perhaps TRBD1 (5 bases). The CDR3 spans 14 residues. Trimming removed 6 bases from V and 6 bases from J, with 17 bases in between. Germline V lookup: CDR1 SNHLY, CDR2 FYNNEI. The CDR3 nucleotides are TGTGCCAGCAGATCTGGACAAGGCAACGCTGAAGCTTTCTTT. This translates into CASRSGQGNAEAFF.

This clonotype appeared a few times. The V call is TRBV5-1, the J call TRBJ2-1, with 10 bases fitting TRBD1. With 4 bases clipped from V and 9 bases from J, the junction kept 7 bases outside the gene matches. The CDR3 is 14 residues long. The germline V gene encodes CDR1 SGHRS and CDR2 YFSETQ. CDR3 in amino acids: CASSRDRGRTEQFF. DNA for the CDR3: TGCGCCAGCAGCAGGGACAGGGGAAGGACTGAGCAGTTCTTC.

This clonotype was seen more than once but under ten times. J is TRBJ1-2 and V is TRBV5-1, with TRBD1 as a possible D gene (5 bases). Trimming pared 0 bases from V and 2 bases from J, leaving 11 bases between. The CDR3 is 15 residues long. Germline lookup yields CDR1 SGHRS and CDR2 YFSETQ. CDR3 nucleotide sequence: TGCGCCAGCAGCTTGGAGGGGACCTACAACTATGGCTACACCTTC. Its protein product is CASSLEGTYNYGYTF.